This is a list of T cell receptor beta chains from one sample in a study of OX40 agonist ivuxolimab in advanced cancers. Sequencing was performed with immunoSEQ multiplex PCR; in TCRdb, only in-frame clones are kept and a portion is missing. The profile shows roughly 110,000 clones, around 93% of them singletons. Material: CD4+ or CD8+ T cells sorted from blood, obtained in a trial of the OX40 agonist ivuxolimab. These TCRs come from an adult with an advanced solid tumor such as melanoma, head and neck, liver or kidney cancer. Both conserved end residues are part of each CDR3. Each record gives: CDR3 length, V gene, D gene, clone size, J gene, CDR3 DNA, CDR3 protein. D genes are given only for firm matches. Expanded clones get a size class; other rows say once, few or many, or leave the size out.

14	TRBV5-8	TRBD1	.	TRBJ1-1	TGTGCCAGCAGACCAAGGACAGGGACCACTGAAGCTTTCTTT	CASRPRTGTTEAFF
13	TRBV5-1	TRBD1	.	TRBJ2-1	TGCGCCAGCAGCGCCAGGACAGGGTATGAGCAGTTCTTC	CASSARTGYEQFF
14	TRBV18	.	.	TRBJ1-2	TGTGCCAGCTCACAACCAGGGTTGGGCTATGGCTACACCTTC	CASSQPGLGYGYTF
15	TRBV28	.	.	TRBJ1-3	TGTGCCAGCAGTTTTTTTGCGGGCTCTGGAAACACCATATATTTT	CASSFFAGSGNTIYF
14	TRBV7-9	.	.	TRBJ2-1	TGTGCCAGCAGCTTCGTCAGGGGATACAATGAGCAGTTCTTC	CASSFVRGYNEQFF
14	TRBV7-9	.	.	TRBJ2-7	TGTGCCAGCAGCTTACGGGAGCTCTCCTACGAGCAGTACTTC	CASSLRELSYEQYF
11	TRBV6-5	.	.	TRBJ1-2	TGTGCCAGCAGACAGGGAGAAGGCTACACCTTC	CASRQGEGYTF
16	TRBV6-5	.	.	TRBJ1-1	TGTGCCAGCAGTTACCCAAAGGGGGAGATGAACACTGAAGCTTTCTTT	CASSYPKGEMNTEAFF
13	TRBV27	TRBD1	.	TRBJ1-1	TGTGCCAGCAGTTGGAGACAGGGCGACGAAGCTTTCTTT	CASSWRQGDEAFF
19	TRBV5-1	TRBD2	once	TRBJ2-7	TGCGCCAGCAGCACCGGTCGACTAGCGGGAGACCTCAGCTCCTACGAGCAGTACTTC	CASSTGRLAGDLSSYEQYF
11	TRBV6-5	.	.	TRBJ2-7	TGTGCCAGCAGTTACGGGCGCGAGCAGTACTTC	CASSYGREQYF
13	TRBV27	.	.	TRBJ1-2	TGTGCCAGCAGTTTAACGGGCTTCTATGGCTACACCTTC	CASSLTGFYGYTF
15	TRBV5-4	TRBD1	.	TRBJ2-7	TGTGCCAGCAGCCTAGCCGGGACAGGGCGACGGGGGCAGTACTTC	CASSLAGTGRRGQYF
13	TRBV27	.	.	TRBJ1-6	TGTGCCAGCAGTTTACCAGGGGAGTCACCCCTCCACTTT	CASSLPGESPLHF
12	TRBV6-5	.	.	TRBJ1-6	TGTGCCACCCGAGGGGGAGGCTCACCCCTCCACTTT	CATRGGGSPLHF
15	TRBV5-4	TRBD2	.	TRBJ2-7	TGTGCCAGCAGCTTCGCTAGCGGGAGTAGCTACGAGCAGTACTTC	CASSFASGSSYEQYF
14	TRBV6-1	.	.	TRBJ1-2	TGTGCCAGCAGTGAACTGGGAGTCAGCTATGGCTACACCTTC	CASSELGVSYGYTF
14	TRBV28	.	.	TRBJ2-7	TGTGCCAGCAGTTTACTCAGCGACTCCTACGAGCAGTACTTC	CASSLLSDSYEQYF
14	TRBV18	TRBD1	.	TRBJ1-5	TGTGCCAGCTCACTGGACAGGGGCAATCAGCCCCAGCATTTT	CASSLDRGNQPQHF
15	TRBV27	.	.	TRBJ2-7	TGTGCCAGCAGTTTAAGGGGGATCCCCTCCTACGAGCAGTACTTC	CASSLRGIPSYEQYF
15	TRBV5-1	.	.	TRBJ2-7	TGCGCCAGCAGCGGGGGTGGAGGGCCGCTACCCGAGCAGTACTTC	CASSGGGGPLPEQYF
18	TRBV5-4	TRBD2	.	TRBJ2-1	TGTGCCAGCAGCCAGACCCCTACTAGCGCGGGGGGGAGGAATGAGCAGTTCTTC	CASSQTPTSAGGRNEQFF
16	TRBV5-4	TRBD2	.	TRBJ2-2	TGTGCCAGCAGCTCTTGGGTAGCGGGAAAAACCGGGGAGCTGTTTTTT	CASSSWVAGKTGELFF
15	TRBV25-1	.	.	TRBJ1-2	TGTGCCAGCAGTGAATACTCGAAGGGAGGCGATGGCTACACCTTC	CASSEYSKGGDGYTF
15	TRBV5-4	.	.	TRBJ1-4	TGTGCCAGCAGCTCTACGGGGGGATCTAATGAAAAACTGTTTTTT	CASSSTGGSNEKLFF
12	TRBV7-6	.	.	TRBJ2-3	TGTGCCAGCAGCCGTGGTACGGATACGCAGTATTTT	CASSRGTDTQYF